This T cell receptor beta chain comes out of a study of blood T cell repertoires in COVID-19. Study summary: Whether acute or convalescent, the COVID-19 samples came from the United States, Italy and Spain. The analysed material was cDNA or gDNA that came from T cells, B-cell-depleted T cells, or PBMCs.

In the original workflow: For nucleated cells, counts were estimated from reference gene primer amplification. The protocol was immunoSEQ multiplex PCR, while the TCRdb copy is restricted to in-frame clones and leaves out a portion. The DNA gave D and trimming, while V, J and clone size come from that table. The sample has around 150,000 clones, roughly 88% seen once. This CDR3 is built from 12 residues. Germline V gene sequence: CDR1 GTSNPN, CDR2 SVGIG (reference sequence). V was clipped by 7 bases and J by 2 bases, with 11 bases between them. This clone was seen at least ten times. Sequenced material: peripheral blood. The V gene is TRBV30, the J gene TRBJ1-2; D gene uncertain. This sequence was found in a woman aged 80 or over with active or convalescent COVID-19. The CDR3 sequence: CASQRGNYGYTF. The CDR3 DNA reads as TGTGCCTCCCAGAGAGGGAACTATGGCTACACCTTC.